The clone carrying this T cell receptor beta chain was seen many times. Germline V gene data show CDR1 as MNHGY and CDR2 as SVAAGI. J lost 2 bases, V lost 0 bases, and 0 bases had no gene match. The CDR3 spans 14 residues. These data come from a study of regulatory T cells in long-lasting Graves disease. The sample's time point: newly diagnosed GD, antithyroid drugs for less than 3 months. TCR sequences were obtained from RNA taken from PBMCs. Researchers made TCR beta libraries by using iRepertoire HTBI primers and running Arm-PCR on CDR3 regions. TCRdb called the multiplex PCR reads again in MiXCR, with one record for every CDR3 protein. Among 550,000 or so distinct CDR3 sequences listed, about 12% were seen once. The sample also formed part of further work on T cells in Graves' hyperthyroidism and ophthalmopathy.

The chain employs TRBV6-9 and TRBJ2-7; the match to TRBD1 covers 8 bases. The origin of this receptor is a woman in her thirties with Graves disease. Sample: peripheral blood mononuclear cells (PBMCs), taken at new diagnosis, from a patient treated with antithyroid drugs. CDR3 loop: CASSYSDRAYEQYF. The CDR3 nucleotides are TGTGCCAGCAGTTATTCGGACAGGGCCTACGAGCAGTACTTC.